This is a list of T cell receptor beta chains from one sample in a study of cytomegalovirus exposure and HLA in healthy donors. The assay was immunoSEQ multiplex PCR, and TCRdb's table has in-frame clones only and misses some. The data hold about 170,000 clones, with 80% to 90% observed a single time. Sequencing was carried out using PBMCs. These receptors originate from a woman in her twenties or thirties in good health and CMV-seronegative. The CDR3 runs from the conserved cysteine through the conserved F or W. A D gene is named only where the DNA matches it firmly. Not every row has a clone size; where given, it reads once, few, many or a size class.

>TRBV4-1|NA|TRBJ1-5|once
TGCGCCAGCAGCCAAGATTTGGGGCAGCCCCAGCATTTT
CASSQDLGQPQHF
>TRBV18|TRBD1|TRBJ1-5|NA
TGTGCCAGCTCGGAACAGGGGATTGGGAATCAGCCCCAGCATTTT
CASSEQGIGNQPQHF
>TRBV7-9|NA|TRBJ2-5|NA
TGTGCCAGCAGCTTAGGGGCTATGGAGACCCAGTACTTC
CASSLGAMETQYF
>TRBV6-1|NA|TRBJ2-2|NA
TGTGCCAGCAGTCCCCAGGAAACCGGGGAGCTGTTTTTT
CASSPQETGELFF
>TRBV29-1|NA|TRBJ1-2|NA
TGCAGCGTTGTTTTCCAGTGGGGGAACTATGGCTACACCTTC
CSVVFQWGNYGYTF
>TRBV27|TRBD2|TRBJ2-5|NA
TGTGCCAGCAAACTAGCGGCTAGTGGGACCCAGTACTTC
CASKLAASGTQYF
>TRBV5-6|TRBD1|TRBJ2-3|NA
TGTGCCAGCAGAAGACAGGGTTGGGCAGATACGCAGTATTTT
CASRRQGWADTQYF
>TRBV6-5|NA|TRBJ1-3|NA
TGTGCCAGCAGTTACTCGAGACAGCCGGGAAACACCATATATTTT
CASSYSRQPGNTIYF
>TRBV28|TRBD1|TRBJ1-2|NA
TGTGCCAGCACCTTCCAAAGACAGGGGAGGCACTATGGCTACACCTTC
CASTFQRQGRHYGYTF
>TRBV27|NA|TRBJ1-5|NA
TGTGCCAGCAGTGCCTTGGGATCAATTCCTAATCAGCCCCAGCATTTT
CASSALGSIPNQPQHF
>TRBV19|NA|TRBJ1-2|few
TGTGCCAGTAGTATCGGGGCCCTCTATGGCTACACCTTC
CASSIGALYGYTF
>TRBV9|TRBD1|TRBJ1-4|NA
TGTGCCAGCAGCGTGGGGGTGACAGGGGTGCCGGAAAAACTGTTTTTT
CASSVGVTGVPEKLFF
>TRBV29-1|NA|TRBJ1-1|NA
TGCAGCGTTGGATCAGGGAACACTGAAGCTTTCTTT
CSVGSGNTEAFF
>TRBV6-5|NA|TRBJ2-3|NA
TGTGCCAGCAGTTCAACAGGAGCAACTAGCACAGATACGCAGTATTTT
CASSSTGATSTDTQYF
>TRBV28|NA|TRBJ2-5|NA
TGTGCCAGCAGTCCCCTGACGGGATCGGGCGAAGAGACCCAGTACTTC
CASSPLTGSGEETQYF
>TRBV28|TRBD2|TRBJ2-5|once
TGTGCCAGCAGTTTGTTGACTAGCGTTGAAGAGACCCAGTACTTC
CASSLLTSVEETQYF
>TRBV6-5|NA|TRBJ2-7|NA
TGTGCCAGCAGCCCGGGGAAAGGGCCCACCTACGAGCAGTACTTC
CASSPGKGPTYEQYF
>TRBV19|NA|TRBJ1-5|NA
TGTGCCAGTAGTAGCAGGGGAAAAAATCAGCCCCAGCATTTT
CASSSRGKNQPQHF
>TRBV5-1|NA|TRBJ2-7|NA
TGCGCCAGCAGCCCTACCGAGAGAAGAAACCGTTACGAGCAGTACTTC
CASSPTERRNRYEQYF
>TRBV6-5|NA|TRBJ2-2|NA
TGTGCCAGCAGTCCAGGGGCCACCGGGGAGCTGTTTTTT
CASSPGATGELFF
>TRBV11-2|NA|TRBJ1-2|NA
TGTGCCAGCAGTCCCGCGGGGCGCAGCGGCTATGGCTACACCTTC
CASSPAGRSGYGYTF
>TRBV27|NA|TRBJ2-1|NA
TGTGCCAGCATGAATATCGGCTACAATGAGCAGTTCTTC
CASMNIGYNEQFF
>TRBV27|TRBD1|TRBJ2-7|few
TGTGCCAGCGGGCCGACAGGGCGAAACTACGAGCAGTACTTC
CASGPTGRNYEQYF
>TRBV28|TRBD2|TRBJ2-1|NA
TGTGCTATCTCCCCAGCGGGAGTGGCCAATGAGCAGTTCTTC
CAISPAGVANEQFF
>TRBV2|TRBD1|TRBJ1-1|NA
TGTGCCAGCAGTGCGGGACAGGGGGCGCGGGGTGAAGCTTTCTTT
CASSAGQGARGEAFF
>TRBV7-3|TRBD2|TRBJ2-3|NA
TGTGCCAGCAGCCCAGGACTAGGGGATACGCAGTATTTT
CASSPGLGDTQYF
>TRBV4-3|NA|TRBJ2-3|NA
TGCGCCAGCAGCCAAGATCCTAGCACAGATACGCAGTATTTT
CASSQDPSTDTQYF
>TRBV6-6|NA|TRBJ2-2|NA
TGTGCCACCTCCAACCCCTCTAAAAGTTATACCGGGGAGCTGTTTTTT
CATSNPSKSYTGELFF
>TRBV5-6|NA|TRBJ1-2|NA
TGTGCCAGCAGCTTGGACGGGGCAGGCTACACCTTC
CASSLDGAGYTF